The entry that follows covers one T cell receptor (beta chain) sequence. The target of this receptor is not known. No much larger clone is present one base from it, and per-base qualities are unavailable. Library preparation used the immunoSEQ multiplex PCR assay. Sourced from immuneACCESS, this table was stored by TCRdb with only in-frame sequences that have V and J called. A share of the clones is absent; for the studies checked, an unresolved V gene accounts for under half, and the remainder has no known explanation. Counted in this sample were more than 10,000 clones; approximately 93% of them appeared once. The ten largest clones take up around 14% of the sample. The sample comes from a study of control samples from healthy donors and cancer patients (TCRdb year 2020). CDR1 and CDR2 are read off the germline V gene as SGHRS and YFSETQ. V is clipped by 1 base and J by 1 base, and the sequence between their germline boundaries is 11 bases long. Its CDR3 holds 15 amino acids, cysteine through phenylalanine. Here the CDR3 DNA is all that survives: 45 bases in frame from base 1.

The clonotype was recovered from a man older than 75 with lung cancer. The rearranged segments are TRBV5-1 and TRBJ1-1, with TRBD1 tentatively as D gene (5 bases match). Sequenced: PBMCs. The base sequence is TGCGCCAGCAGCTTGAGGGGCGCACCGAACACTGAAGCTTTCTTT. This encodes CASSLRGAPNTEAFF.